This record concerns one TCR beta chain sequence. Its antigen is undetermined. The authors ran a second PCR of roughly 6 to 12 cycles using a sample-barcoded 5' primer and a J-beta primer mix. TCRdb called the 5' RACE reads again in MiXCR, with one record for every CDR3 protein. Of around 1.5 million distinct CDR3 sequences listed, roughly 32% are singletons. The germline V and J ends were trimmed by 6 bases and 8 bases, with 11 bases remaining between them. CDR3 length: 12 residues. The data stem from a study of blood T cells in healthy people across ages. Points from the study as a whole: CMV infection status of these donors was not known. Whereas aged donors had fewer naive CD4+ cells, long-lived donors had more of them and higher diversity. Older age went with lower TCR beta diversity per million T cells, in a roughly linear way.

Sequenced input: blood. The chain links TRBV12-3 or TRBV12-4 to TRBJ2-1; D might be TRBD2 (5 bases). The TCR originated in a woman aged 30 to 39 in good health. Here the CDR3 DNA reads TGTGCCAGCAGCCCCCCAGCGGATGAGCAGTTCTTC. Translated, it gives CASSPPADEQFF.